These 31 T cell receptor beta chains were sequenced from one sample in a study of T-cell reconstitution after alpha-beta-depleted transplantation in children. Unique molecular identifiers tagged the TCRbeta library. TCRdb passed the PCR reads through MiXCR, listing each CDR3 protein once. The repertoire includes hundreds of thousands of distinct CDR3 sequences, roughly 15% of them detected once, and approximately 4.5% sits in the top ten. The sample in question was PBMCs, mostly from graft donor cells, obtained 360 days after TCRalphabeta/CD19-depleted stem cell transplant. The source of these receptors is a male patient under 18 who had a stem cell transplant for acute lymphoblastic leukemia, so the T cells may come from the graft donor.

This chain links TRBV3-1 with TRBJ2-3, with 10 bases fitting TRBD2. The junction had 19 bases not matched to a gene; V was cut back by 4 bases and J by 3 bases. The germline gives CDR1 LGHDT, CDR2 YNNKEL (reference sequence). The CDR3 totals 20 residues. CDR3 in amino acids: CASSPELAGVMFGGTDTQYF. DNA for the CDR3: TGTGCCAGCAGCCCCGAGCTAGCGGGAGTGATGTTCGGGGGAACAGATACGCAGTATTTT.

This clonotype was picked up many times. The chain's CDR3 is CASSYLGRVLNTGELFF. The CDR3 region has the DNA TGTGCCAGCAGTTACCTCGGTCGGGTTCTGAACACCGGGGAGCTGTTTTTT. This rearrangement joins TRBV6-5 to TRBJ2-2; D is ambiguous. Germline V lookup: CDR1 MNHEY, CDR2 SVGAGI. CDR3 length equals 17 residues. V lost 2 bases, J lost 1 base, and 14 bases lay in between.

The rearrangement links TRBV6-1 to TRBJ2-1, with a weak D call TRBD2 (6 bases). Between the trimmed V and J ends, which lost 5 bases and 7 bases, there was a span of 21 bases. Germline V lookup: CDR1 MNHNS, CDR2 SASEGT. The CDR3 runs to 16 residues. The CDR3 bases are TGTGCCAGCAGTCGTTATAGCGGAACCATAGGAAATGAGCAGTTCTTC. Amino acids: CASSRYSGTIGNEQFF.

The chain uses TRBV6-5 and TRBJ1-5, with 9 bases fitting TRBD1. Germline loops: CDR1 MNHEY, CDR2 SVGAGI. This CDR3 comprises 16 residues. Losses at the gene ends were 6 bases for V and 2 bases for J; bases not matched to a gene: 8. In nucleotides, the CDR3 is TGTGCCAGCAGCTCGGACAGGGGCGAGGGCAATCAGCCCCAGCATTTT. Protein sequence: CASSSDRGEGNQPQHF.

J is TRBJ1-4 and V is TRBV15; D is undetermined. Germline V gives CDR1 LNHNV, CDR2 YYDKDF (reference sequence). The V and J ends lost 5 bases and 8 bases respectively, with 15 bases between them. The CDR3 consists of 14 residues. The CDR3 spells CATSFDWTGEKLFF. The CDR3 DNA reads TGTGCCACCAGCTTTGACTGGACGGGAGAAAAACTGTTTTTT.

This clonotype was seen ten or more times. Germline and junction disagree at one end, which may indicate a read error. V usage is TRBV5-1 and J usage is TRBJ2-7; 16 bases agree with TRBD2. The CDR3 totals 15 residues. CDR1 is SGHRS and CDR2 is YFSETQ in the germline V gene. The CDR3 DNA sequence: TGTGCCAGCAGTTCGGGACTAGCGGGAGGGTACGAGCAGTACTTC. It encodes CASSSGLAGGYEQYF.

The chain links TRBV12-3 or TRBV12-4 to TRBJ1-4; the D is unclear. Trimming removed 6 bases at V and 8 bases at J, with 10 bases between. This CDR3 has 12 amino acids. CDR3 coding DNA: TGTGCCAGCAGCCCCCGGGAAGAAAAACTGTTTTTT. As protein: CASSPREEKLFF.

This clonotype occurred a few times. The chain couples TRBV5-6 to TRBJ2-7; 10 bases line up with TRBD2. Trimming at V came to 3 bases and at J to 4 bases, leaving 16 bases not matched to a gene. The CDR3 length is 18 residues. The germline gives CDR1 SGHDT, CDR2 YYEEEE. The CDR3 is CASSSTHDPLAGAYEQYF. In nucleotides, the CDR3 is TGTGCCAGCAGCTCCACACACGACCCGCTAGCGGGAGCTTACGAGCAGTACTTC.

The V call is TRBV9, the J call TRBJ1-6; maybe TRBD1 (5 bases). The V end was cut by 3 bases, the J end by 8 bases, with 6 bases between. The CDR3 is 12 amino acids. The germline V gene has CDR1 SGDLS and CDR2 YYNGEE. CDR3 nucleotide sequence: TGTGCCAGCAGCGGGGGGGATTCACCCCTCCACTTT. Translated: CASSGGDSPLHF.

This clonotype was recorded a few times. CDR3 nucleotides: TGCGCCAGCCGGGAGCGGGAGGGCCTGAACATTCAGTACTTC. Its translation is CASREREGLNIQYF. The chain uses TRBV10-1 and TRBJ2-4; 10 positions agree with TRBD2. The V and J ends lost 8 bases and 7 bases, in that order; junction bases with no gene match: 8. Germline CDR1 reads WNHNN; CDR2 reads SYGVQD (reference sequence). This CDR3 spans 14 amino acids.

This clonotype was observed a few times. The chain joins TRBV5-1 to TRBJ2-7; 9 bases match TRBD2. Germline CDR1 SGHRS, CDR2 YFSETQ. There are 15 residues in the CDR3. V trimming: 4 bases; J trimming: 2 bases; junction bases outside the gene matches: 7. The CDR3 DNA follows: TGCGCCAGCAGCCGGACGGGACTAGCCCCCTACGAGCAGTACTTC. This gives the protein CASSRTGLAPYEQYF. Full variable domain (rest looked up from reference TRBV5-1 and TRBJ2-7): KAGVTQTPRYLIKTRGQQVTLSCSPISGHRSVSWYQQTPGQGLQFLFEYFSETQRNKGNFPGRFSGRQFSNSRSEMNVSTLELGDSALYLCASSRTGLAPYEQYFGPGTRLTVT.

The CDR3 nucleotides read TGCGCCAGCAGCGTAAACAGGGACACTGAAGCTTTCTTT. It encodes CASSVNRDTEAFF. The V and J genes are TRBV5-1 and TRBJ1-1; D may be TRBD1 (6 bases). V lost 4 bases, J lost 3 bases, and 10 bases lay in between. The length of the CDR3 is 13 residues. Per germline, CDR1 SGHRS and CDR2 YFSETQ.

This clonotype was observed a few times. The chain carries TRBV2 and TRBJ2-5, with D possibly matching TRBD2 (5 bases). The V end lost 4 bases, the J end lost 5 bases, and 17 bases lay between the germline ends. This CDR3 has 15 residues. Germline assignment: CDR1 SNHLY and CDR2 FYNNEI. The CDR3 is CASSGLVGVLETQYF. DNA of the CDR3: TGTGCCAGCAGTGGATTAGTGGGAGTATTGGAGACCCAGTACTTC.

This clonotype was seen only a few times. The chain couples TRBV5-1 to TRBJ2-2; D might be TRBD2 (6 bases). The CDR3 runs to 18 residues. The V gene lost 0 bases and the J gene lost 0 bases, with 15 bases spanning the gap. The V gene's germline CDR1 is SGHRS and CDR2 YFSETQ. CDR3 coding DNA: TGCGCCAGCAGCTTGGCTCTGGGACTGCTCACGAACACCGGGGAGCTGTTTTTT. This codes for CASSLALGLLTNTGELFF. Drawing the rest from reference TRBV5-1 and TRBJ2-2, the complete variable domain is KAGVTQTPRYLIKTRGQQVTLSCSPISGHRSVSWYQQTPGQGLQFLFEYFSETQRNKGNFPGRFSGRQFSNSRSEMNVSTLELGDSALYLCASSLALGLLTNTGELFFGEGSRLTVL.

This clonotype was observed a handful of times. The rearrangement links TRBV29-1 to TRBJ1-2; TRBD1 might be the D (5 bases). The CDR3 spans 10 residues. CDR1 and CDR2 from the germline V gene are SQVTM and ANQGSEA. The germline V and J ends were trimmed by 7 bases and 8 bases, with 11 bases remaining between them. Here the CDR3 reads CSAGTGGYTF. The CDR3 DNA sequence: TGCAGCGCCGGGACGGGCGGCTACACCTTC.

This clonotype came up a few times. The gene calls are TRBV7-2 and TRBJ2-7; no clear D gene. The germline CDR1 and CDR2 sequences are SGHTA and FQGNSA. The length of the CDR3 is 17 residues. V lost 2 bases and J lost 2, with 19 bases in between. The CDR3 DNA reads TGTGCCAGCAGCTTATTCGAACGTCGGGTTTTGACCTACGAGCAGTACTTC. Translated, it gives CASSLFERRVLTYEQYF.

This clonotype was recorded at least ten times. J is TRBJ2-7 and V is TRBV12-3 or TRBV12-4; 8 nucleotides line up with TRBD1. The trim removed 3 bases at V and 5 bases at J, leaving 6 bases unmatched. This CDR3 comprises 14 residues. CDR3 in amino acids: CASSFGPDRDEQYF. CDR3 in DNA: TGTGCCAGCAGTTTTGGCCCGGACAGGGACGAGCAGTACTTC.

This clonotype was detected only a few times. The genes are TRBV5-1 and TRBJ1-1; D is undetermined. The CDR3 consists of 14 residues. Per germline, CDR1 SGHRS and CDR2 YFSETQ. The germline V and J ends were trimmed by 1 base and 11 bases, with 18 bases remaining between them. CDR3 region: CASSLSSVIPGAFF. As DNA, the CDR3 is TGCGCCAGCAGCTTGTCTTCGGTTATCCCCGGGGCTTTCTTT.

This clonotype was detected a few times. The chain uses TRBV2 and TRBJ2-3, with no clear D. The CDR3 length is 13 residues. Per germline, CDR1 SNHLY and CDR2 FYNNEI. V was cut by 10 bases and J by 3 bases, with 14 bases left in between. CDR3 protein: CATGPDFTDTQYF. In DNA, the CDR3 is TGTGCCACCGGGCCCGATTTTACAGATACGCAGTATTTT. Full variable domain (remainder filled in from reference TRBV2 and TRBJ2-3): EPEVTQTPSHQVTQMGQEVILRCVPISNHLYFYWYRQILGQKVEFLVSFYNNEISEKSEIFDDQFSVERPDGSNFTLKIRSTKLEDSAMYFCATGPDFTDTQYFGPGTRLTVL.

This clonotype was picked up a small number of times. CDR3 DNA: TGTGCCACCTCTCCCCATTGGGAGGAGACCCAGTACTTC. Its translation: CATSPHWEETQYF. J is TRBJ2-5 and V is TRBV24-1; tentatively, D is TRBD2 (5 bases). Looked up from germline, CDR1 is KGHDR and CDR2 is SFDVKD. The CDR3 contains 13 residues. Trimming stripped 9 bases from V and 5 bases from J, with 15 bases between.

This clonotype has just a few counts. The chain is built from TRBV5-1 and TRBJ2-7, with no clear D. CDR1 is SGHRS, CDR2 YFSETQ, per germline. Trimming pared 0 bases from V and 3 bases from J, leaving 13 bases between. This CDR3 is built from 15 residues. The CDR3 DNA is TGCGCCAGCAGCTTGGGGCGCTTACTACTCTACGAGCAGTACTTC. Translated, it gives CASSLGRLLLYEQYF.

This clonotype has a handful of counts. The chain carries TRBV7-9 and TRBJ2-7; 13 nucleotides line up with TRBD2. Trimming cost V 3 bases and J 4 bases; bases outside gene matches: 3. The length of the CDR3 is 15 residues. Germline values: CDR1 SEHNR, CDR2 FQNEAQ (reference sequence). The CDR3 is CASSFSGLAGYEQYF. In DNA, the CDR3 is TGTGCCAGCAGCTTTTCGGGACTAGCGGGGTACGAGCAGTACTTC.

The chain recombines TRBV4-2 with TRBJ2-1; 7 nucleotides align to TRBD2. There are 15 residues in the CDR3. J lost 4 bases, V lost 4 bases, and 7 bases had no gene match. Germline V CDR1 and CDR2: LGHNA, YNFKEQ. This chain's CDR3 is CASSPPPSGYNEQFF. The CDR3 DNA reads as TGTGCCAGCAGCCCGCCACCTAGCGGTTACAATGAGCAGTTCTTC.

This clonotype came up many times. The chain combines TRBV12-3 or TRBV12-4 with TRBJ1-1, with 7 positions matching TRBD1. This CDR3 is built from 13 residues. V lost 7 bases and J lost 5; bases outside the gene matches: 7. CDR3 sequence: CASTRTGRTEAFF. In DNA, the CDR3 is TGTGCCAGCACCCGGACAGGCAGGACTGAAGCTTTCTTT.

This clonotype was counted between two and nine times. The CDR3 loop is CSVINREETQYF. The CDR3 DNA reads TGCAGCGTCATCAACCGGGAGGAGACCCAGTACTTC. The V gene is TRBV29-1, the J gene TRBJ2-5; tentatively, D is TRBD2 (6 bases). Germline V lookup: CDR1 SQVTM, CDR2 ANQGSEA. V lost 6 bases, J lost 5 bases, and 13 bases lay in between. The CDR3 sequence is 12 residues long. Supplemented by reference TRBV29-1 and TRBJ2-5, the full variable domain reads SAVISQKPSRDICQRGTSLTIQCQVDSQVTMMFWYRQQPGQSLTLIATANQGSEATYESGFVIDKFPISRPNLTFSTLTVSNMSPEDSSIYLCSVINREETQYFGPGTRLLVL.

The chain carries TRBV12-3 or TRBV12-4 and TRBJ1-2; possible D gene TRBD1, 6 bases. Trimming removed 7 bases from V and 4 bases from J, with 10 bases in between. The CDR3 sequence is 12 residues long. CDR3 sequence: CASTGAFYGYTF. The CDR3 bases are TGTGCCAGCACAGGGGCCTTCTATGGCTACACCTTC.

The rearrangement links TRBV5-1 to TRBJ1-5, with D perhaps matching TRBD1 (5 bases). From germline, CDR1 is SGHRS and CDR2 YFSETQ. CDR3 size: 15 residues. V lost 4 bases, J lost 4 bases, and 15 bases lay in between. CDR3 sequence (DNA): TGCGCCAGCAGCCTCTCCACAGGTCGGAATCAGCCCCAGCATTTT. Protein product: CASSLSTGRNQPQHF.

J is TRBJ2-7 and V is TRBV12-3 or TRBV12-4, with D possibly TRBD2 on 6 matching bases. V dropped 3 bases and J dropped 3 bases, with 12 bases sitting between them. This CDR3 spans 14 amino acids. The CDR3 DNA sequence: TGTGCCAGCAGTTTTAACTGGGGGGACTACGAGCAGTACTTC. It yields the protein CASSFNWGDYEQYF.

The sample holds a few counts of this clonotype. This chain joins TRBV5-1 and TRBJ2-1, with 7 bases identical to TRBD2. J was trimmed by 0 bases and V by 3 bases; bases with no gene match: 12. Germline V gene sequence: CDR1 SGHRS, CDR2 YFSETQ. The CDR3 extends over 18 amino acids. CDR3 sequence: CASSSRLAGRNSYNEQFF. DNA of the CDR3: TGCGCCAGCAGCTCCCGACTAGCCGGGAGAAACTCCTACAATGAGCAGTTCTTC.

This clonotype was detected ten times or more. V is TRBV5-1 and J is TRBJ1-1; D unclear. CDR1 SGHRS and CDR2 YFSETQ come from the germline V gene. The CDR3 runs to 14 residues. Trimming took 2 bases from V and 0 from J, leaving 8 bases between them. This CDR3 reads CASSLLSLNTEAFF. The CDR3 bases are TGCGCCAGCAGCTTACTTTCATTGAACACTGAAGCTTTCTTT.

Comment on this clonotype: A read error is possible here, since a much larger clone lies one base away. This CDR3 is CASSTLAGVGETQYF. CDR3 DNA sequence: TGTGCCAGCAGCACACTAGCGGGAGTAGGGGAGACCCAGTACTTC. V usage is TRBV7-9 and J usage is TRBJ2-5; TRBD2 matches 11 bases. CDR3 size: 15 residues. V lost 5 bases and J lost 5; bases outside the gene matches: 7. CDR1 is SEHNR, CDR2 FQNEAQ, per germline (reference sequence).